This is a list of T cell receptor beta chains from one sample in a study of T cells after yellow fever vaccination. TCRdb re-analysed the 5' RACE reads in MiXCR, keeping a single row per CDR3 protein. Here the sample spans approximately 450,000 distinct CDR3 sequences, under 20% being singletons. Sample: PBMCs, taken before the yellow fever booster vaccination. These receptors were obtained from a man between 18 and 35 years old who received the YFV17D yellow fever vaccine. Both conserved end residues are part of each CDR3. D genes are given only for firm matches. Clone sizes are given selectively: once, few, many, or a class where the clone is expanded.

CDR3 DNA: TGTGCCAGCAGCGTACAGTTCACAGATACGCAGTATTTT
CDR3 protein: CASSVQFTDTQYF
J gene: TRBJ2-3
D gene: NA
V gene: TRBV7-2
clone size: few

CDR3 DNA: TGCAGTGCGAGCTTGACAGGGGGTGGCTATGGCTACACCTTC
CDR3 protein: CSASLTGGGYGYTF
J gene: TRBJ1-2
D gene: TRBD1
V gene: TRBV20-1
clone size: few

CDR3 DNA: TGTGCCTCCTCCCACACTAACGAGCAGTACTTC
CDR3 protein: CASSHTNEQYF
J gene: TRBJ2-7
D gene: NA
V gene: TRBV30
clone size: NA

CDR3 DNA: TGTGCCAGTAGTACTCAGCGGAACACTGAAGCTTTCTTT
CDR3 protein: CASSTQRNTEAFF
J gene: TRBJ1-1
D gene: NA
V gene: TRBV19
clone size: few

CDR3 DNA: TGCAGCGTTGATGCTGGGACTCCCTACGAGCAGTACTTC
CDR3 protein: CSVDAGTPYEQYF
J gene: TRBJ2-7
D gene: NA
V gene: TRBV29-1
clone size: few

CDR3 DNA: TGTGCCAGCAGTTCCGGGACAAATAGGGGTGCTTTCTTT
CDR3 protein: CASSSGTNRGAFF
J gene: TRBJ1-1
D gene: NA
V gene: TRBV6-6
clone size: NA

CDR3 DNA: TGTGCCAGCAGTGAATGGGGAGAGGGTATCGAGCAGTACTTC
CDR3 protein: CASSEWGEGIEQYF
J gene: TRBJ2-7
D gene: NA
V gene: TRBV25-1
clone size: few

CDR3 DNA: TGTGCCAGCCTCGTCAGAACGGGTTTTGGCTACACCTTC
CDR3 protein: CASLVRTGFGYTF
J gene: TRBJ1-2
D gene: NA
V gene: TRBV21-1
clone size: few

CDR3 DNA: TGTGCCAGCAGCCCCCTTGGGGGAGGCCAGCCCCAGCATTTT
CDR3 protein: CASSPLGGGQPQHF
J gene: TRBJ1-5
D gene: NA
V gene: TRBV7-9
clone size: many

CDR3 DNA: TGCGCCAGCAGCCAAGTCATGCTGGTAGAAGGATCCTACGAGCAGTACTTC
CDR3 protein: CASSQVMLVEGSYEQYF
J gene: TRBJ2-7
D gene: NA
V gene: TRBV4-1
clone size: NA

CDR3 DNA: TGTGCCAGCAGATCCGGGCCGTCGATAGGGGAAAAACTGTTTTTT
CDR3 protein: CASRSGPSIGEKLFF
J gene: TRBJ1-4
D gene: NA
V gene: TRBV11-2
clone size: few

CDR3 DNA: TGTGCCAGCAGTTCCCGGGACAGGGTTGTCAGTACGCAGTATTTT
CDR3 protein: CASSSRDRVVSTQYF
J gene: TRBJ2-3
D gene: TRBD1
V gene: TRBV12-3/TRBV12-4
clone size: NA

CDR3 DNA: TGCGCCAGCAGCCAAGGGACAGGGGTACAAGAGACCCAGTACTTC
CDR3 protein: CASSQGTGVQETQYF
J gene: TRBJ2-5
D gene: TRBD1
V gene: TRBV4-3
clone size: few

CDR3 DNA: TGTGCCAGCAGCTTGAACCAAGAGACCCAGTACTTC
CDR3 protein: CASSLNQETQYF
J gene: TRBJ2-5
D gene: NA
V gene: TRBV7-9
clone size: many

CDR3 DNA: TGTGCCAGCAGTTACTCGAGAGGGGTGCCCAAAAACATTCAGTACTTC
CDR3 protein: CASSYSRGVPKNIQYF
J gene: TRBJ2-4
D gene: NA
V gene: TRBV6-6
clone size: NA

CDR3 DNA: TGTGCCAGCAGCCCTGGCGACACAGATACGCAGTATTTT
CDR3 protein: CASSPGDTDTQYF
J gene: TRBJ2-3
D gene: NA
V gene: TRBV5-5
clone size: few

CDR3 DNA: TGTGCCAGCGGACAGGGGAACACCGGGGAGCTGTTTTTT
CDR3 protein: CASGQGNTGELFF
J gene: TRBJ2-2
D gene: TRBD1
V gene: TRBV6-2/TRBV6-3
clone size: many

CDR3 DNA: TGCGCCAGCAGCCCCCGACAGGATAACTATGGCTACACCTTC
CDR3 protein: CASSPRQDNYGYTF
J gene: TRBJ1-2
D gene: NA
V gene: TRBV4-3
clone size: few

CDR3 DNA: TGTGCCAGCAGTTTCAGCAGCATAGGGGAAAAACTGTTTTTT
CDR3 protein: CASSFSSIGEKLFF
J gene: TRBJ1-4
D gene: NA
V gene: TRBV12-3/TRBV12-4
clone size: NA

CDR3 DNA: TGCAGTGCGTCGGGACAGGGGAAAAACAATGAGCAGTTCTTC
CDR3 protein: CSASGQGKNNEQFF
J gene: TRBJ2-1
D gene: TRBD1
V gene: TRBV20-1
clone size: many

CDR3 DNA: TGTGCCAGCAGCTTGGCATGGGGCCCCGCGAACACCGGGGAGCTGTTTTTT
CDR3 protein: CASSLAWGPANTGELFF
J gene: TRBJ2-2
D gene: NA
V gene: TRBV5-8
clone size: NA

CDR3 DNA: TGCAGTGCTCCTGTCCCTCGTGAGGGGGGGTACACTGAAGCTTTCTTT
CDR3 protein: CSAPVPREGGYTEAFF
J gene: TRBJ1-1
D gene: NA
V gene: TRBV20-1
clone size: NA